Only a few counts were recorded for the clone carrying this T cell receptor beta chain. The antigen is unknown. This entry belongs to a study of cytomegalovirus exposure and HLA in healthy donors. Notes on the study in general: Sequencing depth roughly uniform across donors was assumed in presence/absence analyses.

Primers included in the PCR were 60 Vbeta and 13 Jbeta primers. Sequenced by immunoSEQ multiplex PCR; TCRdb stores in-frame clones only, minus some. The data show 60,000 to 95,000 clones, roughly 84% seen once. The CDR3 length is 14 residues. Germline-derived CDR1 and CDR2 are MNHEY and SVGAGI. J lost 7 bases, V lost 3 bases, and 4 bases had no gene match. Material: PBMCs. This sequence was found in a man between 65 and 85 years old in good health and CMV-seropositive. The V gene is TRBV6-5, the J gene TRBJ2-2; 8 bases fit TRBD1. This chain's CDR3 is CASSYRTGSGELFF. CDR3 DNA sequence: TGTGCCAGCAGTTATAGGACAGGGAGCGGGGAGCTGTTTTTT.